This T cell receptor beta chain was sequenced for a study of blood T cell repertoires in COVID-19. Across the study: The United States, Italy and Spain supplied acute and convalescent COVID-19 samples. Nucleic acid was either cDNA or gDNA, and it came from T cells, B-cell-depleted T cells, or PBMCs.

The germline CDR1 and CDR2 sequences are SQVTM and ANQGSEA. The V gene end was trimmed by 5 bases and the J gene end by 0 bases; junction bases not matched to a gene: 4. The CDR3 is made up of 13 amino acids. Enrolled through a virtual design, the participants were between roughly 18 and 90 years of age and came from some 25 US areas. Under the authors' procedure: It was from reference gene primer amplification that nucleated cell counts were estimated. Data came from immunoSEQ multiplex PCR; TCRdb stores just in-frame clones and leaves some out. V, J and clone size were drawn from that table, and D and trimming were deduced from the DNA. The table records a few hundred thousand clones, roughly 88% of them present only once.

This sequence originates from a woman aged 25 to 45 who had recovered from COVID-19. Sequencing was performed on PBMCs or T cells enriched from blood (not recorded which). The V and J genes are TRBV29-1 and TRBJ2-7; 7 nucleotides agree with TRBD2. The CDR3 protein is CSVFGGSSYEQYF. The CDR3 DNA reads TGCAGCGTTTTCGGGGGGAGCTCCTACGAGCAGTACTTC.